Below, 22 T cell receptor beta chains from the same sample are listed, as sequenced in a study of cytomegalovirus exposure and HLA in healthy donors. Generated by immunoSEQ multiplex PCR, the TCRdb table keeps only in-frame clones and is missing some. The sample includes hundreds of thousands of clones, about nine tenths of them seen just once. The sequenced sample was PBMCs. These receptors were obtained from a woman between 18 and 29 years old in good health and CMV-seronegative.

The chain has TRBV28 and TRBJ1-5; 8 nucleotides agree with TRBD1. Germline V gene sequence: CDR1 MDHEN, CDR2 SYDVKM. The CDR3 consists of 15 residues. J lost 4 bases, V lost 8 bases, and 10 bases had no gene match. The CDR3: CASAQTGVRNQPQHF. The DNA for the CDR3 is TGTGCCAGCGCCCAGACAGGGGTTCGTAATCAGCCCCAGCATTTT.

The rearrangement joins TRBV11-2 to TRBJ2-3; 9 bases are shared with TRBD2. V gave up 3 bases and J gave up 7 bases; unmatched junction bases: 8. Germline V gene lookup returns CDR1 SGHAT and CDR2 FQNNGV. The CDR3 has 15 amino acids. In nucleotides, the CDR3 is TGTGCCAGCAGCTTCTTAGCGGGAGTGTTGAATACGCAGTATTTT. It yields the protein CASSFLAGVLNTQYF. The whole variable domain, remainder taken from reference TRBV11-2 and TRBJ2-3, is EAGVAQSPRYKIIEKRQSVAFWCNPISGHATLYWYQQILGQGPKLLIQFQNNGVVDDSQLPKDRFSAERLKGVDSTLKIQPAKLEDSAVYLCASSFLAGVLNTQYFGPGTRLTVL.

V usage is TRBV30 and J usage is TRBJ1-1, with TRBD1 matching 8 bases. Per germline, CDR1 GTSNPN and CDR2 SVGIG (reference sequence). V trimming: 0 bases; J trimming: 5 bases; junction bases outside the gene matches: 11. The CDR3 spans 16 residues. CDR3 in amino acids: CAWSVPSAGGRTEAFF. Here the CDR3 DNA reads TGTGCCTGGAGTGTACCCTCGGCAGGGGGCAGGACTGAAGCTTTCTTT.

V usage is TRBV29-1 and J usage is TRBJ1-2, with no clear D. Trimming removed 5 bases at V and 2 bases at J, with 9 bases between. Per the germline V gene, CDR1 is SQVTM and CDR2 is ANQGSEA. CDR3 size: 12 residues. CDR3 protein: CSVFGGNYGYTF. CDR3 DNA: TGCAGCGTTTTCGGCGGCAACTATGGCTACACCTTC.

The genes are TRBV6-1 and TRBJ1-2; no clear D. The V gene lost 2 bases and the J gene lost 8 bases, with 18 bases spanning the gap. Germline V gene sequence: CDR1 MNHNS, CDR2 SASEGT. This CDR3 has 15 residues. This CDR3 is CASSESATHKSGYTF. The CDR3 coding sequence is TGTGCCAGCAGTGAATCGGCGACACACAAAAGCGGCTACACCTTC.

DNA of the CDR3: TGTGCCAGCAGAAACACCGGGACACCTGCCTTAGAGCAGTACTTC. Its protein product is CASRNTGTPALEQYF. The chain links TRBV28 to TRBJ2-7, with D perhaps TRBD1 (6 bases). The CDR3 loop spans 15 amino acids. Trimming cost V 6 bases and J 7 bases, with 22 bases left between them. The germline gives CDR1 MDHEN, CDR2 SYDVKM.

The V and J genes are TRBV28 and TRBJ2-3, with 12 positions matching TRBD2. The V and J ends lost 2 bases and 3 bases, in that order; junction bases with no gene match: 9. CDR3 length: 18 residues. CDR1 is MDHEN, CDR2 SYDVKM, per germline. The chain's CDR3 is CASSLMGLAGPQTDTQYF. CDR3 DNA: TGTGCCAGCAGTTTAATGGGACTAGCGGGTCCCCAGACAGATACGCAGTATTTT.

The gene calls are TRBV2 and TRBJ2-1; 7 positions match TRBD2. The CDR3 is 15 amino acids. After removal of 5 bases from V and 1 base from J, the junction contained 5 bases not matched to a gene. Germline values: CDR1 SNHLY, CDR2 FYNNEI. CDR3 nucleotide sequence: TGTGCCAGCAGTCCCGGACTAGTTTCCTACAATGAGCAGTTCTTC. Translated: CASSPGLVSYNEQFF.

The chain links TRBV30 to TRBJ1-5, with 11 bases aligning to TRBD1. Germline-derived CDR1 and CDR2 are GTSNPN and SVGIG (reference sequence). V lost 7 bases to trimming and J lost 4 bases; unmatched junction nucleotides: 3. This CDR3 has 13 residues. DNA for the CDR3: TGTGCCTTGGACAGGGGGCGAAATCAGCCCCAGCATTTT. It specifies CALDRGRNQPQHF.

The rearrangement joins TRBV4-1 to TRBJ2-1, with 8 bases that match TRBD1. This CDR3 is built from 16 residues. V trimming: 0 bases; J trimming: 7 bases; junction bases outside the gene matches: 8. CDR1 MGHRA and CDR2 YSYEKL come from the germline V gene. CDR3 nucleotides: TGCGCCAGCAGCCAAGAAGGCCAGGGGGCTGGAAATGAGCAGTTCTTC. This gives the protein CASSQEGQGAGNEQFF.

This clone was seen ten or more times. CDR3 region: CASSVDHRGYGDGYTF. CDR3 bases: TGTGCCAGCAGCGTAGACCACAGGGGGTACGGGGATGGCTACACCTTC. V and J are TRBV9 and TRBJ1-2; 8 positions agree with TRBD1. The germline gives CDR1 SGDLS, CDR2 YYNGEE. V shed 0 bases, J shed 6 bases, and the junction held 10 bases outside the gene matches. The CDR3 runs 16 residues.

V gene TRBV7-6 combines with J gene TRBJ2-1; D perhaps matches TRBD2 (7 bases). The CDR3 is made up of 15 amino acids. Germline CDR1 reads SGHVS; CDR2 reads FNYEAQ. V lost 1 base and J lost 4, with 11 bases in between. CDR3 region: CASSLGGGRYNEQFF. The CDR3 DNA follows: TGTGCCAGCAGCTTAGGGGGGGGCAGGTACAATGAGCAGTTCTTC.

The V gene is TRBV4-1, the J gene TRBJ1-4; 8 bases line up with TRBD1. CDR1 and CDR2 (germline): MGHRA, YSYEKL. V was pared by 4 bases and J by 8 bases, with 9 bases of the junction left unmatched. The CDR3 has 15 amino acids. CDR3 region: CASSPRQGPREKLFF. CDR3 bases: TGCGCCAGCAGCCCACGACAGGGGCCTAGAGAAAAACTGTTTTTT.

The chain links TRBV18 to TRBJ2-1; 13 bases fit TRBD2. There are 17 residues in the CDR3. Germline CDR1 is KGHSH and CDR2 is LQKENI. The ends lost 2 bases at V and 6 bases at J; junction bases unmatched: 7. The CDR3 coding sequence is TGTGCCAGCTCACCAGGGACTAGCGGGGATGTCGGCAATGAGCAGTTCTTC. Its translation: CASSPGTSGDVGNEQFF.

Note on this clone: Different DNA sequences within this sample yield the same CDR3. This chain uses TRBV7-9 with TRBJ2-3, with D maybe TRBD2 (5 bases). Germline-derived CDR1 and CDR2 are SEHNR and FQNEAQ (reference sequence). V lost 5 bases to trimming and J lost 0 bases, with 6 bases between them. CDR3 length: 13 residues. For the CDR3, the DNA is TGTGCCAGCAGCAGGACTAGCACAGATACGCAGTATTTT. It is translated as CASSRTSTDTQYF.

The CDR3 reads CASTQRGRGDTDTQYF. The CDR3 nucleotides are TGTGCCAGCACCCAAAGAGGCCGGGGGGACACAGATACGCAGTATTTT. J is TRBJ2-3 and V is TRBV27; the match to TRBD2 covers 7 bases. The V gene's germline CDR1 is MNHEY and CDR2 SMNVEV (reference sequence). Trimming at V came to 7 bases and at J to 2 bases, leaving 12 bases not matched to a gene. The CDR3 has 16 amino acids.

The V gene is TRBV20-1, the J gene TRBJ1-1; D call uncertain. Per germline, CDR1 DFQATT and CDR2 SNEGSKA (reference sequence). V was trimmed by 3 bases and J by 1 base, leaving 3 bases between them. This CDR3 is 11 amino acids long. The CDR3 DNA reads as TGCAGTGCTAGCTGGAACACTGAAGCTTTCTTT. Residues: CSASWNTEAFF.

This chain connects TRBV7-9 to TRBJ1-1; no firm D call. Per the germline V gene, CDR1 is SEHNR and CDR2 is FQNEAQ (reference sequence). V was trimmed by 5 bases and J by 1 base, leaving 11 bases between them. The CDR3 has 14 residues. CDR3: CASSHPTQNTEAFF. The CDR3 bases are TGTGCCAGCAGCCACCCGACACAGAACACTGAAGCTTTCTTT.

The chain joins TRBV11-2 to TRBJ2-3; 13 bases fit TRBD2. Germline loops: CDR1 SGHAT, CDR2 FQNNGV. The CDR3 consists of 14 residues. V gave up 6 bases and J gave up 12 bases; unmatched junction bases: 9. This chain's CDR3 is CASSPTSGRSVQYF. In nucleotides, the CDR3 is TGTGCCAGCAGTCCGACTAGCGGGAGGTCCGTACAGTATTTT.

The chain carries TRBV7-2 and TRBJ1-2; tentative D call: TRBD1 (6 bases). V was clipped by 0 bases and J by 2 bases, with 16 bases between them. The CDR3 loop spans 17 amino acids. Germline V gene sequence: CDR1 SGHTA, CDR2 FQGNSA. Here the CDR3 reads CASSLAPGQIVNYGYTF. DNA for the CDR3: TGTGCCAGCAGCTTAGCTCCAGGACAGATAGTAAACTATGGCTACACCTTC.

The gene calls are TRBV5-6 and TRBJ1-2; no clear D. Between the trimmed V and J ends, which lost 5 bases and 6 bases, there was a span of 11 bases. Germline V gene sequence: CDR1 SGHDT, CDR2 YYEEEE. This CDR3 is 12 amino acids long. This CDR3 reads CASRSLRDGYTF. CDR3 DNA sequence: TGTGCCAGCAGATCCCTCCGGGATGGCTACACCTTC.

V is TRBV5-6 and J is TRBJ2-3; TRBD1 is a possible D gene (6 bases). CDR1 and CDR2 (germline): SGHDT, YYEEEE. The CDR3 has 15 amino acids. Trimming took off 2 bases at V and 5 bases at J, with 15 bases between the two ends. CDR3 loop: CASSLDFLRGDTQYF. The CDR3 coding sequence is TGTGCCAGCAGCTTAGACTTCCTCAGGGGAGATACGCAGTATTTT.